This TCR beta chain was captured by sequencing in a study of T cells in Graves' hyperthyroidism and ophthalmopathy. It was RNA transcripts that yielded the amplified TCR beta CDR3 regions. The primer set for the first-round RT-PCR of the TCR CDR3 was HTBI. TCRdb ran MiXCR on the multiplex PCR reads and lists one entry per CDR3 protein. The sample records hundreds of thousands of distinct CDR3 sequences, 11% to 15% being singletons. Notes on this clonotype: At one end, the junction sequence differs from germline, possibly due to a read error.

The sequence was obtained from a man aged 45 to 65 with Graves' ophthalmopathy. The specimen sequenced was blood.

CDR3 DNA: TGCGTCAGCAGTGAACTTTCCAGCGGCGAGCAGTACTTC. Translation gives CVSSELSSGEQYF. The rearrangement uses TRBV10-2 and TRBJ2-7; weak D call: TRBD2 (5 bases). This CDR3 is built from 13 residues. CDR1 WSHSY and CDR2 SAAADI come from the germline V gene.